Shown below are 23 T cell receptor beta chains from a single sample sequenced in a study of identical twins. One entry per CDR3 protein results from TCRdb running MiXCR on the 5' RACE reads. The table records 350,000 or so distinct CDR3 sequences, 8.5% to 10% of them present only once. The specimen was naive T cells sorted from blood. The receptors stem from a woman in her fifties or sixties in good health.

The rearrangement links TRBV6-1 to TRBJ2-1; D uncertain. CDR1 is MNHNS, CDR2 SASEGT, per germline. V lost 6 bases, J lost 0 bases, and 12 bases lay in between. The CDR3 is 15 amino acids. CDR3 in DNA: TGTGCCAGCAGCCCCACTCGAAACTCCTACAATGAGCAGTTCTTC. This encodes CASSPTRNSYNEQFF.

This clonotype has a handful of counts. The chain recombines TRBV12-5 with TRBJ2-1; 13 positions match TRBD2. Germline V CDR1 and CDR2: LGHNT, FRNRAP. The CDR3 spans 15 residues. Unmatched junction bases numbered 2, after V lost 6 bases and J lost 3 bases. The CDR3 coding sequence is TGTGCTAGTGGAAGACTAGCGGGAGGCTACAATGAGCAGTTCTTC. It encodes CASGRLAGGYNEQFF.

CDR3 loop: CASKGTVQETQYF. CDR3 DNA sequence: TGTGCCAGCAAAGGGACGGTACAAGAGACCCAGTACTTC. This chain connects TRBV6-5 to TRBJ2-5; the D call may be TRBD1 or TRBD2 (5 bases each). This CDR3 comprises 13 residues. Germline V gene lookup returns CDR1 MNHEY and CDR2 SVGAGI. Trimming cost V 7 bases and J 2 bases, with 11 bases left between them.

The V call is TRBV3-1, the J call TRBJ2-3, with 7 bases fitting TRBD1. Germline V lookup: CDR1 LGHDT, CDR2 YNNKEL (reference sequence). V was clipped by 4 bases and J by 4 bases; unmatched bases: 11. CDR3 length: 16 amino acids. The DNA for the CDR3 is TGTGCCAGCAGCCCGAGGGGGCCGGAAAGCGCAGATACGCAGTATTTT. This sequence encodes CASSPRGPESADTQYF.

This clonotype was picked up a small number of times. The V call is TRBV29-1, the J call TRBJ1-1, with 9 bases fitting TRBD1. The CDR3 is 13 amino acids. Trimming cost V 6 bases and J 4 bases; bases outside gene matches: 6. From germline, CDR1 is SQVTM and CDR2 ANQGSEA. CDR3 sequence: CSVGTGRVTEAFF. DNA for the CDR3: TGCAGCGTGGGGACAGGGCGAGTCACTGAAGCTTTCTTT. Full variable domain (remainder filled in from reference TRBV29-1 and TRBJ1-1): SAVISQKPSRDICQRGTSLTIQCQVDSQVTMMFWYRQQPGQSLTLIATANQGSEATYESGFVIDKFPISRPNLTFSTLTVSNMSPEDSSIYLCSVGTGRVTEAFFGQGTRLTVV.

This clonotype was counted a few times. The V and J genes are TRBV20-1 and TRBJ1-3; perhaps TRBD1 as D (5 bases). The CDR3 is 12 residues long. V lost 8 bases to trimming and J lost 3 bases, with 11 bases between them. The germline gives CDR1 DFQATT, CDR2 SNEGSKA (reference sequence). The CDR3 loop is CSTWGYGNTIYF. DNA of the CDR3: TGCAGTACATGGGGGTATGGAAACACCATATATTTT.

This clonotype was recorded many times. The chain links TRBV7-6 to TRBJ2-1, with 8 bases identical to TRBD2. CDR1 and CDR2 from the germline V gene are SGHVS and FNYEAQ. This CDR3 region has 18 residues. J gave up 7 bases and V 0 bases, and 14 bases lay outside the gene matches. Here the CDR3 reads CASSLAVGVTSGGNEQFF. DNA for the CDR3: TGTGCCAGCAGCTTAGCGGTCGGGGTAACTAGCGGAGGAAATGAGCAGTTCTTC.

This clonotype was counted many times. V and J are TRBV10-3 and TRBJ2-7; TRBD1 might be the D (5 bases). This CDR3 spans 15 amino acids. In germline, CDR1 is ENHRY, CDR2 SYGVKD. Trimming shortened V by 3 bases and J by 0 bases, and 12 bases separated the two germline ends. The CDR3 protein is CAISDRTPSSYEQYF. CDR3 sequence (DNA): TGTGCCATCAGTGACCGGACACCAAGCTCCTACGAGCAGTACTTC.

The V gene is TRBV19, the J gene TRBJ1-1; TRBD1 is a possible D gene (6 bases). Germline CDR1 and CDR2: LNHDA and SQIVND (reference sequence). V dropped 3 bases and J dropped 7 bases, with 15 bases sitting between them. There are 14 residues in the CDR3. The CDR3 is CASSIGTNLLEAFF. The CDR3 DNA is TGTGCCAGTAGTATCGGGACAAATTTGCTTGAAGCTTTCTTT.

This clonotype came up many times. This chain connects TRBV15 to TRBJ1-4; no clear D. Trimming cost V 0 bases and J 6 bases, with 8 bases left between them. CDR1 is LNHNV, CDR2 YYDKDF, per germline (reference sequence). CDR3 length: 14 amino acids. This CDR3 is CATSREWRDEKLFF. In DNA, the CDR3 is TGTGCCACCAGCAGAGAATGGCGCGATGAAAAACTGTTTTTT.

This clonotype has a handful of counts. The V call is TRBV4-1, the J call TRBJ2-6; D is perhaps TRBD1 (6 bases). Germline loops: CDR1 MGHRA, CDR2 YSYEKL. Trimming pared 1 base from V and 0 bases from J, leaving 10 bases between. The CDR3 has 17 residues. The CDR3 is CASSQVGQTSGANVLTF. The CDR3 nucleotides read TGCGCCAGCAGCCAAGTAGGACAGACCTCTGGGGCCAACGTCCTGACTTTC.

This chain links TRBV19 with TRBJ1-2, with D maybe TRBD1 (5 bases). Trimming left V 1 base short and J 6 bases short, with 21 bases between. Germline V gene lookup returns CDR1 LNHDA and CDR2 SQIVND (reference sequence). The CDR3 is 17 amino acids. CDR3 residues: CASSIVSMVAGTNGYTF. As DNA, the CDR3 is TGTGCCAGTAGTATAGTTAGTATGGTGGCGGGGACCAATGGCTACACCTTC.

This clonotype has at least ten counts. This chain connects TRBV7-9 to TRBJ1-4, with a possible D match to TRBD1 (6 bases). Trimming stripped 5 bases from V and 6 bases from J, with 16 bases between. Germline V gene sequence: CDR1 SEHNR, CDR2 FQNEAQ (reference sequence). This CDR3 contains 15 residues. This CDR3 reads CASSAGTLWDEKLFF. The CDR3 DNA sequence: TGTGCCAGCAGCGCAGGGACATTGTGGGATGAAAAACTGTTTTTT.

V and J are TRBV27 and TRBJ2-3; 7 nucleotides align to TRBD2. With V trimmed by 6 bases and J by 1 base, 7 bases remained unmatched. CDR1 and CDR2 (germline): MNHEY, SMNVEV (reference sequence). CDR3 length equals 15 residues. The CDR3 DNA is TGTGCCAGCAGGGCCCTGGGAGGGGGCACAGATACGCAGTATTTT. Its translation is CASRALGGGTDTQYF.

The rearrangement uses TRBV4-2 and TRBJ2-7; D unclear. CDR3 length: 15 residues. V lost 4 bases and J 4 bases, leaving 17 bases between the germline ends. The V gene's germline CDR1 is LGHNA and CDR2 YNFKEQ. CDR3 nucleotides: TGTGCCAGCAGCCCCCGGTACCGTTGGTCGTACGAGCAGTACTTC. This encodes CASSPRYRWSYEQYF.

There are many counts of this clonotype. This rearrangement joins TRBV6-6 to TRBJ1-5; 8 positions match TRBD1. CDR1 MNHNY and CDR2 SVGAGI come from the germline V gene (reference sequence). V gave up 6 bases and J gave up 2 bases; unmatched junction bases: 3. CDR3 size: 14 residues. The CDR3 DNA is TGTGCCAGCAGCGACAGGGGTCGCAATCAGCCCCAGCATTTT. This codes for CASSDRGRNQPQHF.

This clonotype was recorded a few times. V usage is TRBV11-2 and J usage is TRBJ2-3; perhaps TRBD2 as D (6 bases). The CDR3 spans 12 residues. The germline V and J ends were trimmed by 1 base and 11 bases, with 10 bases remaining between them. CDR1 is SGHAT and CDR2 is FQNNGV in the germline V gene. The CDR3 region is CASSLGGEEQYF. The CDR3 DNA follows: TGTGCCAGCAGCTTAGGAGGGGAGGAGCAGTATTTT.

The chain uses TRBV27 and TRBJ2-2; TRBD1 is a possible D gene (6 bases). The V and J ends lost 1 base and 5 bases respectively, with 8 bases between them. Germline V CDR1 and CDR2: MNHEY, SMNVEV (reference sequence). The length of the CDR3 is 14 residues. CDR3 bases: TGTGCCAGCAGTTTATGGGGACAAACCGGGGAGCTGTTTTTT. It specifies CASSLWGQTGELFF.

The chain uses TRBV6-5 and TRBJ2-6; the D gene is possibly TRBD2 (5 bases). The V end lost 6 bases, the J end lost 0 bases, and 12 bases lay between the germline ends. The CDR3 extends over 16 amino acids. CDR1 and CDR2 (germline): MNHEY, SVGAGI. In DNA form, the CDR3 reads TGTGCCAGCAGCCCCGGACTGCCCTCTGGGGCCAACGTCCTGACTTTC. Amino acid sequence: CASSPGLPSGANVLTF.

This clonotype has just a few counts. This chain uses TRBV20-1 with TRBJ2-4, with D uncertain. V lost 5 bases, J lost 1 base, and 12 bases lay in between. The CDR3 is 14 residues long. Germline V gene sequence: CDR1 DFQATT, CDR2 SNEGSKA (reference sequence). CDR3 DNA: TGCAGTGCTCAGGAAAGGCAGGCCAAAAACATTCAGTACTTC. Translated: CSAQERQAKNIQYF.

In this sample, this clonotype turned up many times. The rearrangement joins TRBV5-1 to TRBJ1-2; TRBD1 is a possible D gene (6 bases). From germline, CDR1 is SGHRS and CDR2 YFSETQ. The CDR3 covers 13 residues. V was shortened by 0 bases and J by 6 bases, with 9 bases between the two germline ends. CDR3: CASSLAGVDGYTF. CDR3 DNA sequence: TGCGCCAGCAGCTTGGCAGGGGTGGATGGCTACACCTTC.

This clonotype was seen many times. The chain employs TRBV11-2 and TRBJ2-1, with D possibly being TRBD1 or TRBD2 (5 bases each). The CDR3 totals 16 residues. Germline CDR1 reads SGHAT; CDR2 reads FQNNGV. V lost 5 bases to trimming and J lost 6 bases, with 20 bases between them. The CDR3 region has the DNA TGTGCCAGCAGCCGGGCTACCGGGACCAGAAGCAATGAGCAGTTCTTC. Its translation: CASSRATGTRSNEQFF.

The V call is TRBV18, the J call TRBJ2-3; no reliable D call. Germline-derived CDR1 and CDR2 are KGHSH and LQKENI. This CDR3 has 14 residues. The V gene lost 6 bases and the J gene lost 2 bases, with 12 bases spanning the gap. CDR3 DNA sequence: TGTGCCAGCTCGCGCCGGGCAGACACAGATACGCAGTATTTT. This codes for CASSRRADTDTQYF.